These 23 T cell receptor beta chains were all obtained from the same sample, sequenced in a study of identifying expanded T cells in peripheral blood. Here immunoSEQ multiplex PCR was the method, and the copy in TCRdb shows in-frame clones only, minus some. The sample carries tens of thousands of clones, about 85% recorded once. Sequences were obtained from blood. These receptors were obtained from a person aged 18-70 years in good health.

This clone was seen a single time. The chain's CDR3 is CASSRPDRGLIGYTF. For the CDR3, the DNA is TGTGCCAGCAGCCGGCCAGACAGGGGGCTTATAGGCTACACCTTC. The chain recombines TRBV2 with TRBJ1-2; TRBD1 matches at 10 bases. The CDR3 covers 15 residues. The V segment lost 6 bases and the J segment 8 bases; nucleotides outside the gene matches: 12. Germline V gives CDR1 SNHLY, CDR2 FYNNEI.

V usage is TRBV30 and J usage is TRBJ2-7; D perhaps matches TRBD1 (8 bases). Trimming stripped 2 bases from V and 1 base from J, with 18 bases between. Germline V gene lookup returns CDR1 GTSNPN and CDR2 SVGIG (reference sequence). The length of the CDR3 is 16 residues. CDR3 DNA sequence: TGTGCCTGGAGTCGGGGGGACAGGCAGGGATCCTACGAGCAGTACTTC. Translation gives CAWSRGDRQGSYEQYF.

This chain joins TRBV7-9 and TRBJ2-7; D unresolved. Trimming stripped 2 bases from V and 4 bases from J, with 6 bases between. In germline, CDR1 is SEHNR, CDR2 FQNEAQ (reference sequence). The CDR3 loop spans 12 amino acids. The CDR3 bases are TGTGCCAGCAGCTTATCCAGATACGAGCAGTACTTC. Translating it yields CASSLSRYEQYF.

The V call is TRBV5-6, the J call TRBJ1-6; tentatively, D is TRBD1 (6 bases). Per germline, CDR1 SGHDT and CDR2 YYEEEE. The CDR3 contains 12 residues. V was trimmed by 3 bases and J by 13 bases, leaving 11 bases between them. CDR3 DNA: TGTGCCAGCAGCTGGGGACAATCCCCCCTCCACTTT. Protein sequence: CASSWGQSPLHF.

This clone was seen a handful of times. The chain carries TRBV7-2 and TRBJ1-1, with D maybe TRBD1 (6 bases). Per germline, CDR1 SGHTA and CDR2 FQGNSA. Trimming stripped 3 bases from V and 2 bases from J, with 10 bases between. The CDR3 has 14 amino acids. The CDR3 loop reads CASSFDRTNTEAFF. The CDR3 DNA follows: TGTGCCAGCAGCTTTGACAGGACCAACACTGAAGCTTTCTTT.

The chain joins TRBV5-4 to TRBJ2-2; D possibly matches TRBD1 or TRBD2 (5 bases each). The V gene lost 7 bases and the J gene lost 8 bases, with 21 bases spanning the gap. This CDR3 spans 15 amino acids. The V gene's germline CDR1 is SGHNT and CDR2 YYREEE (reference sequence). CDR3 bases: TGTGCCAGCCAAGACGGGACCCCGATAGGTGGGGAGCTGTTTTTT. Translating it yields CASQDGTPIGGELFF.

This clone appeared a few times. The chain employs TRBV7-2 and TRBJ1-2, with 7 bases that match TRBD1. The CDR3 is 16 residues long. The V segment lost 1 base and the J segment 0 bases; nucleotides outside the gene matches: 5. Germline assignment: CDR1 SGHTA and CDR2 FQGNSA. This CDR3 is CASSLGGDRANYGYTF. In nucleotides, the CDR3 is TGTGCCAGCAGCTTAGGGGGGGACAGAGCTAACTATGGCTACACCTTC.

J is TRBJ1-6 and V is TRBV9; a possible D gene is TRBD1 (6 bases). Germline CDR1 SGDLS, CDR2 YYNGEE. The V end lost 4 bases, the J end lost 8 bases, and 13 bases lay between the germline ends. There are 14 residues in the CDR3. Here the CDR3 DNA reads TGTGCCAGCAGCCTAACAGGGAGGGATTCACCCCTCCACTTT. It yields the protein CASSLTGRDSPLHF.

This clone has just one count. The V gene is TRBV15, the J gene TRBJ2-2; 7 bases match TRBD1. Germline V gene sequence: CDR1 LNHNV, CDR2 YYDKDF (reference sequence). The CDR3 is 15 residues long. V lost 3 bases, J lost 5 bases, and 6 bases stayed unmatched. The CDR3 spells CATSSSDRETGELFF. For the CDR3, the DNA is TGTGCCACCAGCAGTAGCGACAGGGAGACCGGGGAGCTGTTTTTT.

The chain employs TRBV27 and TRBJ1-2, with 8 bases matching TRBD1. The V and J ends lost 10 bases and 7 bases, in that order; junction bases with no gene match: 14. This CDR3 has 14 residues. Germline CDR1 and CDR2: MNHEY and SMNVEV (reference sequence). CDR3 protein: CAIRPGQGVGGYTF. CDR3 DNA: TGTGCCATTAGACCCGGACAGGGTGTCGGTGGCTACACCTTC.

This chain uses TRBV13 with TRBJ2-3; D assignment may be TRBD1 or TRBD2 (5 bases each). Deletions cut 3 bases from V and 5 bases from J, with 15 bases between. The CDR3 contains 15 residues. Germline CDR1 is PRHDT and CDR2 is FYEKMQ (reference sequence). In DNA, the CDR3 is TGTGCCAGCAGCTTGGGACCAGGGCCGGGAGATACGCAGTATTTT. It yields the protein CASSLGPGPGDTQYF.

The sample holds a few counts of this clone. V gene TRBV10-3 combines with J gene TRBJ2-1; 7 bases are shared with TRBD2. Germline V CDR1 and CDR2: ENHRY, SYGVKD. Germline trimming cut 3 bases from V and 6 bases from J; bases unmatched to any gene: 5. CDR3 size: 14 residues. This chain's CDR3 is CAISDRRTSNEQFF. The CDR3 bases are TGTGCCATCAGTGATAGACGGACTAGCAATGAGCAGTTCTTC.

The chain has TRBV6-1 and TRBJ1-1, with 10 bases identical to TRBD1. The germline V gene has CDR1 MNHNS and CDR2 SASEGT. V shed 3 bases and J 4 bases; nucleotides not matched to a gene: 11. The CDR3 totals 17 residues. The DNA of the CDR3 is TGTGCCAGCAGTGACGGAATCAGACAGGGGGCTCCCACTGAAGCTTTCTTT. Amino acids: CASSDGIRQGAPTEAFF.

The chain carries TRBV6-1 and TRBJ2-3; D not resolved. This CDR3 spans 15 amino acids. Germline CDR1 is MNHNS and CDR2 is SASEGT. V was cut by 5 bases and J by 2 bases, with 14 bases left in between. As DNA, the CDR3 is TGTGCCAGCAGTCAAACCCAAGAATCCACAGATACGCAGTATTTT. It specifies CASSQTQESTDTQYF.

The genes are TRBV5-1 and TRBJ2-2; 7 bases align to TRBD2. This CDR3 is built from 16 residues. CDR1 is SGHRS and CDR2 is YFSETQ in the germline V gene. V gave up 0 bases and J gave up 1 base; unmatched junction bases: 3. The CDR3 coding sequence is TGCGCCAGCAGCTTGGCCGGCGGGAGGAACACCGGGGAGCTGTTTTTT. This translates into CASSLAGGRNTGELFF.

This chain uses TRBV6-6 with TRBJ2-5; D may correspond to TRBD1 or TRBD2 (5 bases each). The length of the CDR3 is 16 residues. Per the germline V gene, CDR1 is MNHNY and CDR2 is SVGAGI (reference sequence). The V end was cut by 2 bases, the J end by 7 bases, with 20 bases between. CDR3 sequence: CASSYVQSRDQRTQYF. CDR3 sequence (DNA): TGTGCCAGCAGTTACGTTCAGTCCCGGGACCAACGGACCCAGTACTTC.

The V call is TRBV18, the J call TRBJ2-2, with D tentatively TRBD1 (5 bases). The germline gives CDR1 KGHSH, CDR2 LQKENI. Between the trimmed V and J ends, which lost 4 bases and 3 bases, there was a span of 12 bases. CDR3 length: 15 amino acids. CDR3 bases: TGTGCCAGCTCACTTAGACAGAGCGACACCGGGGAGCTGTTTTTT. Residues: CASSLRQSDTGELFF.

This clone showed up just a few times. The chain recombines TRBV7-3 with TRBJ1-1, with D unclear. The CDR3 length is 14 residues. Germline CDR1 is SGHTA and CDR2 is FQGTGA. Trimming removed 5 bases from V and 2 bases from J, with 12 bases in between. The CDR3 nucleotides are TGTGCCAGCAGCCCCGCGGATCTTAACACTGAAGCTTTCTTT. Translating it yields CASSPADLNTEAFF. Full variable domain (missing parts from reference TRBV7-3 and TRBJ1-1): GAGVSQTPSNKVTEKGKYVELRCDPISGHTALYWYRQSLGQGPEFLIYFQGTGAADDSGLPNDRFFAVRPEGSVSTLKIQRTERGDSAVYLCASSPADLNTEAFFGQGTRLTVV.

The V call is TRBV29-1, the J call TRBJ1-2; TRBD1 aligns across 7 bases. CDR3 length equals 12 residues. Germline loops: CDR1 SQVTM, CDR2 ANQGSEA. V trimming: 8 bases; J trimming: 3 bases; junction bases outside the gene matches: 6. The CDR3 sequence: CSTGGQDYGYTF. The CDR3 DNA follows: TGCAGCACCGGAGGACAGGACTATGGCTACACCTTC.

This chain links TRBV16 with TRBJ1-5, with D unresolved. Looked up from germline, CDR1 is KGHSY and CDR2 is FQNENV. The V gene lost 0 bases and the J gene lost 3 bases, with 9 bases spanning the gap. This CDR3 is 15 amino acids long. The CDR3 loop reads CASSQSGQTNQPQHF. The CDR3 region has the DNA TGTGCCAGCAGCCAATCTGGGCAGACCAATCAGCCCCAGCATTTT.

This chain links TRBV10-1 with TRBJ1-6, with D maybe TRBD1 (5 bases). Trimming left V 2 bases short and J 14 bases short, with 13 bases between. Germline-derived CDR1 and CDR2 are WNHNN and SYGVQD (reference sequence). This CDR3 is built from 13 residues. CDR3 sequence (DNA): TGCGCCAGCAGTGAGAGCCACGGGGCAGCCCTCCACTTT. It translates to CASSESHGAALHF.

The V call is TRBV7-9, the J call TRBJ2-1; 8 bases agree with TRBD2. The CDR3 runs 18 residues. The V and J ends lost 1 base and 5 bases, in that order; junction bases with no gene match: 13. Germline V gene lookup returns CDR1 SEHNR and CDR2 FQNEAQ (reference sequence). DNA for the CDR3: TGTGCCAGCAGCTTAGTTGAGCGGGGGCCTAGAGGTAACAATGAGCAGTTCTTC. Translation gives CASSLVERGPRGNNEQFF.

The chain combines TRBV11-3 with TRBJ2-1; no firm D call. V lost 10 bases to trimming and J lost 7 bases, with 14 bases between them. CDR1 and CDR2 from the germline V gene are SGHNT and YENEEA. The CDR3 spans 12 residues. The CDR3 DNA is TGTGCCACCGCCGGCGGCCCAAATGAGCAGTTCTTC. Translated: CATAGGPNEQFF.